What follows is one T cell receptor beta chain and its context. The sample belongs to a study of blood T cell repertoires in COVID-19. Looking at the study overall: Acute-phase and convalescent COVID-19 samples originated in the United States, Italy and Spain. From T cells, B-cell-depleted T cells, or PBMCs came the material, which was cDNA or gDNA.

Original methodology: Reference gene primer amplification yielded estimated nucleated cell counts. Data came from immunoSEQ multiplex PCR; TCRdb stores just in-frame clones and leaves some out. The D gene and trimming were derived from the DNA, and the V and J assignments and clone size from that table. Seen here are tens of thousands of clones, over 75% observed once, and the top ten hold over 11%. The TCR originated in a human donor in a cohort sampled during active COVID-19. The sequenced material came from peripheral blood.

CDR3 coding DNA: TGTGCCAGCTCCCCACCTCACAGAGAAACGAACACTGAAGCTTTCTTT. Encoded protein: CASSPPHRETNTEAFF. This chain connects TRBV28 to TRBJ1-1; no clear D. V lost 8 bases and J lost 1, with 20 bases in between. CDR1 is MDHEN, CDR2 SYDVKM, per germline. The CDR3 has 16 amino acids.